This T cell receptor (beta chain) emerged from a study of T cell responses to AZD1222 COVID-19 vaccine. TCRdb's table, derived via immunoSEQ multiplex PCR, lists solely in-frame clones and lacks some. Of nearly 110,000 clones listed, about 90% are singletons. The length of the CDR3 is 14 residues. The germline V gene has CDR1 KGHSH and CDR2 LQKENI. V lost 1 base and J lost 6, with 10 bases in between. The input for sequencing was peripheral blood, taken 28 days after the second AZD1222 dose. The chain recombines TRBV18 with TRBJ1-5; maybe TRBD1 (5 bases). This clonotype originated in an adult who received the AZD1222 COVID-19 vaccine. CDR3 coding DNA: TGTGCCAGCTCACCACGGCAGGGTGGTCAGCCCCAGCATTTT. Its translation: CASSPRQGGQPQHF.